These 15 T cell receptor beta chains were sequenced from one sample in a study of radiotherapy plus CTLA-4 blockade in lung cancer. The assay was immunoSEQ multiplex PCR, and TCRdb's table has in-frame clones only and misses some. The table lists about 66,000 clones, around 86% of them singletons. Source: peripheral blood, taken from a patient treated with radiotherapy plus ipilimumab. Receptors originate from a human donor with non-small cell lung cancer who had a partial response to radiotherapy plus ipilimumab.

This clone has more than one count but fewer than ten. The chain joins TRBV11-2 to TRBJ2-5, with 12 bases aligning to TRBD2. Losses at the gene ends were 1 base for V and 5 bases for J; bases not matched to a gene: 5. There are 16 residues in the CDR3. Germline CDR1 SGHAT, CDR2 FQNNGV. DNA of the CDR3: TGTGCCAGCAGCTTAGGGCTAGCGGGAGGGAGGGAGACCCAGTACTTC. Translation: CASSLGLAGGRETQYF.

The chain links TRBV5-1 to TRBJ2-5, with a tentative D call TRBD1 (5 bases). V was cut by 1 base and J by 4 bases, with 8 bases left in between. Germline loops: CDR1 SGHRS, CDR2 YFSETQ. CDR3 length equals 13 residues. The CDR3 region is CASSLRTGETQYF. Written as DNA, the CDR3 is TGCGCCAGCAGCTTGAGAACAGGAGAGACCCAGTACTTC.

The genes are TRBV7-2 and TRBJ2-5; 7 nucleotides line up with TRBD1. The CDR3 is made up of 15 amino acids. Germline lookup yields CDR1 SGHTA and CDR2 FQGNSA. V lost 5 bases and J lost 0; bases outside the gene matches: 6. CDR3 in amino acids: CASSKGALYQETQYF. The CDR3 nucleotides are TGTGCCAGCAGCAAGGGGGCTCTGTACCAAGAGACCCAGTACTTC. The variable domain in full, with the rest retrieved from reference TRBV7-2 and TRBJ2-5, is GAGVSQSPSNKVTEKGKDVELRCDPISGHTALYWYRQSLGQGLEFLIYFQGNSAPDKSGLPSDRFSAERTGGSVSTLTIQRTQQEDSAVYLCASSKGALYQETQYFGPGTRLLVL.

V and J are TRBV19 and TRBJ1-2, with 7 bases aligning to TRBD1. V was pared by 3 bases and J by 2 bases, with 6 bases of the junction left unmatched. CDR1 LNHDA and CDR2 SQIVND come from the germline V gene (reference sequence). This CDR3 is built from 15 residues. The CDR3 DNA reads TGTGCCAGTAGTATCGCGACAGGGACCAACTATGGCTACACCTTC. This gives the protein CASSIATGTNYGYTF.

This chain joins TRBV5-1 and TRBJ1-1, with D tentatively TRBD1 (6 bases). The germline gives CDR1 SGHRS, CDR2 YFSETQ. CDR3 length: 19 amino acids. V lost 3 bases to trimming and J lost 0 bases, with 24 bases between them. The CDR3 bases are TGCGCCAGCAGCTCCCTGTTCGAGGGGGGGGGAATGATGAACACTGAAGCTTTCTTT. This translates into CASSSLFEGGGMMNTEAFF.

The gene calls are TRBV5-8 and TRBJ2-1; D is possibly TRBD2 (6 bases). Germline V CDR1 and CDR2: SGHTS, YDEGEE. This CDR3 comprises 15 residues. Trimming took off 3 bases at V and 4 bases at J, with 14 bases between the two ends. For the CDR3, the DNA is TGTGCCAGCAGCTCCTCCCCCGGAGGGTACAATGAGCAGTTCTTC. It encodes CASSSSPGGYNEQFF. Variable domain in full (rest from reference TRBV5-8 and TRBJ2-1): EAGVTQSPTHLIKTRGQQATLRCSPISGHTSVYWYQQALGLGLQFLLWYDEGEERNRGNFPPRFSGRQFPNYSSELNVNALELEDSALYLCASSSSPGGYNEQFFGPGTRLTVL.

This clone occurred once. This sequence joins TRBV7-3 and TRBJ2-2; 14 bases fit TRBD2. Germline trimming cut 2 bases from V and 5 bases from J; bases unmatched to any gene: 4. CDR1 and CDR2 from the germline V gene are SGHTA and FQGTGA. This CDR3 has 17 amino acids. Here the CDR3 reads CASSLLGLAGGTGELFF. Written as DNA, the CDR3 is TGTGCCAGCAGCTTACTCGGACTAGCGGGAGGAACCGGGGAGCTGTTTTTT.

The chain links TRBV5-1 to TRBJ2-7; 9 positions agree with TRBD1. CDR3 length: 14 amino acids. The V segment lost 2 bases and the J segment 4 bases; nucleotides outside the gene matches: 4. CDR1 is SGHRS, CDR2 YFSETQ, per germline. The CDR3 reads CASSFSGTGYEQYF. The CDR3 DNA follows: TGCGCCAGCAGCTTTTCCGGGACAGGGTACGAGCAGTACTTC.

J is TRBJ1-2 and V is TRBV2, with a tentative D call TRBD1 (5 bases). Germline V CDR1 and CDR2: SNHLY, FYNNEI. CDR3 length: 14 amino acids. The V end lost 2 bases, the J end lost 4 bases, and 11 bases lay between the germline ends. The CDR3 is CASSESRVVYGYTF. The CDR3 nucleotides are TGTGCCAGCAGTGAAAGCAGGGTAGTCTATGGCTACACCTTC.

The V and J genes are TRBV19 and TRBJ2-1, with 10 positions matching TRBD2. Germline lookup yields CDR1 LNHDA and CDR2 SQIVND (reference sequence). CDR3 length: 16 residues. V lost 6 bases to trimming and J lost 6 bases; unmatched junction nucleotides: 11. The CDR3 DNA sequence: TGTGCCAGTAGCACTTATCTAGCGGGGGCGGGCAATGAGCAGTTCTTC. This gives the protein CASSTYLAGAGNEQFF.

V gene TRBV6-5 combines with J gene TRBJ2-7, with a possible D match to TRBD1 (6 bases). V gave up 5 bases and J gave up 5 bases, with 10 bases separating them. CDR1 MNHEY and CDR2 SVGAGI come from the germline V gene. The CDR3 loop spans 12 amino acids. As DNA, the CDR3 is TGTGCCAGCAGTGGGGACATCAACGAGCAGTACTTC. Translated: CASSGDINEQYF.

The CDR3, as DNA: TGTGCCAGTCTCGGGTCACGGAATCAGCCCCAGCATTTT. This translates into CASLGSRNQPQHF. V usage is TRBV19 and J usage is TRBJ1-5; no clear D. Per the germline V gene, CDR1 is LNHDA and CDR2 is SQIVND (reference sequence). V was shortened by 8 bases and J by 4 bases, with 12 bases between the two germline ends. There are 13 residues in the CDR3.

DNA of the CDR3: TGTGCCAGCAGCCCTGTAGCGGGCATGAACACCGGGGAGCTGTTTTTT. Its protein is CASSPVAGMNTGELFF. This chain uses TRBV9 with TRBJ2-2; 7 positions agree with TRBD2. Germline loops: CDR1 SGDLS, CDR2 YYNGEE. J gave up 1 base and V 4 bases, and 7 bases lay outside the gene matches. The CDR3 loop spans 16 amino acids.

The CDR3 DNA sequence: TGTGCCAGCAGACGATACTCAGGTCAGGGAGATACGCAGTATTTT. Translated: CASRRYSGQGDTQYF. V usage is TRBV4-2 and J usage is TRBJ2-3, with TRBD1 as a possible D gene (5 bases). From germline, CDR1 is LGHNA and CDR2 YNFKEQ. V was pared by 6 bases and J by 5 bases, with 18 bases between. The length of the CDR3 is 15 residues.

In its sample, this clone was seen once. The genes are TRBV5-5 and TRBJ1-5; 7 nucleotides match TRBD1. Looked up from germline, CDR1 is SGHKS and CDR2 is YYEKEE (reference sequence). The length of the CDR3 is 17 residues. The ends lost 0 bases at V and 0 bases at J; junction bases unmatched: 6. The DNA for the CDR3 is TGTGCCAGCAGCTTGGGACAGGGTCGGGTTAGCAATCAGCCCCAGCATTTT. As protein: CASSLGQGRVSNQPQHF. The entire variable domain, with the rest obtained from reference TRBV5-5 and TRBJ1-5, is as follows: DAGVTQSPTHLIKTRGQQVTLRCSPISGHKSVSWYQQVLGQGPQFIFQYYEKEERGRGNFPDRFSARQFPNYSSELNVNALLLGDSALYLCASSLGQGRVSNQPQHFGDGTRLSIL.